The 2 T cell receptor beta chains below come from one sample, sequenced in a study of cytomegalovirus exposure and HLA in healthy donors. Researchers ran the PCR with 60 Vbeta and 13 Jbeta primers. TCRdb keeps only in-frame clones here, not all; method: immunoSEQ multiplex PCR. The data show about 55,000 clones, about 84% seen once. The sample taken for sequencing was PBMCs. Receptors were obtained from a man under 40 in good health and CMV-seronegative.

This rearrangement joins TRBV5-1 to TRBJ2-1; TRBD2 might be the D (6 bases). The V end was cut by 0 bases, the J end by 1 base, with 8 bases between. The CDR3 covers 15 residues. Germline V gene lookup returns CDR1 SGHRS and CDR2 YFSETQ. The DNA of the CDR3 is TGCGCCAGCAGCTTGGGCGGGAAGTCCTACAATGAGCAGTTCTTC. It specifies CASSLGGKSYNEQFF.

To note about this clone: The junction does not match germline at one end; this may be a read error. The rearrangement uses TRBV5-1 and TRBJ1-2, with 7 bases identical to TRBD1. Germline CDR1 SGHRS, CDR2 YFSETQ. The CDR3 is made up of 13 amino acids. For the CDR3, the DNA is TGCGCCAGCAGTTTGGGACAGTCATATGGCTACACCTTC. Translating gives CASSLGQSYGYTF.